One and the same sample provided the 16 T cell receptor beta chains below, sequenced in a study of T cells in Graves' hyperthyroidism and ophthalmopathy. It was RNA transcripts that yielded the amplified TCR beta CDR3 regions. With the HTBI primer set, the TCR CDR3 went through a first round of RT-PCR. One entry per CDR3 protein, called by TCRdb with MiXCR from the multiplex PCR reads. This sample has approximately 610,000 distinct CDR3 sequences; roughly 14% occur once, and the top ten carry about 3.9%. The sequenced material came from blood. All receptors come from a middle-aged woman with Graves' ophthalmopathy.

This clonotype has at least ten counts. The genes are TRBV6-5 and TRBJ1-3; 7 bases agree with TRBD1. The ends lost 0 bases at V and 0 bases at J; junction bases unmatched: 5. CDR1 and CDR2 from the germline V gene are MNHEY and SVGAGI. CDR3 length: 17 residues. CDR3 sequence reads: CASSYSSGGGSGNTIYF. The CDR3 bases are TGTGCCAGCAGTTACTCGTCAGGGGGTGGCTCTGGAAACACCATATATTTT.

A few counts support this clonotype. V usage is TRBV6-5 and J usage is TRBJ1-5; possible D gene TRBD1, 5 bases. Germline CDR1 reads MNHEY; CDR2 reads SVGAGI. The V and J ends lost 3 bases and 5 bases respectively, with 17 bases between them. The CDR3 consists of 16 residues. CDR3 residues: CASSYPRAATDQPQHF. The CDR3 DNA follows: TGTGCCAGCAGTTATCCCAGGGCGGCCACGGATCAGCCCCAGCATTTT.

The chain is built from TRBV15 and TRBJ2-5, with TRBD2 matching 9 bases. This CDR3 has 17 amino acids. J was trimmed by 4 bases and V by 1 base; bases with no gene match: 10. CDR1 is LNHNV and CDR2 is YYDKDF in the germline V gene (reference sequence). The CDR3 loop reads CATSRAPSGKGPETQYF. In nucleotides, the CDR3 is TGTGCCACCAGCAGAGCTCCTAGCGGGAAGGGGCCAGAGACCCAGTACTTC.

In this sample, this clonotype turned up a few times. The chain carries TRBV5-1 and TRBJ1-3; D is undetermined. The germline CDR1 and CDR2 sequences are SGHRS and YFSETQ. V gave up 0 bases and J gave up 0 bases, with 10 bases separating them. This CDR3 is built from 16 residues. CDR3 bases: TGCGCCAGCAGCTTGGAGGGCAGCTCCTCTGGAAACACCATATATTTT. Protein sequence: CASSLEGSSSGNTIYF.

This clonotype was detected once. The rearrangement links TRBV12-3 or TRBV12-4 to TRBJ1-2; 7 bases fit TRBD1. CDR3 length equals 14 residues. The J segment lost 7 bases and the V segment lost 9 bases, leaving 14 bases of the junction unmatched. The CDR3 reads CASSIGGAASGYTF. DNA of the CDR3: TGTGCCAGTAGTATAGGGGGCGCAGCGTCTGGCTACACCTTC.

This clonotype has just a few counts. The chain carries TRBV13 and TRBJ1-2, with TRBD1 as a possible D gene (5 bases). Germline lookup yields CDR1 PRHDT and CDR2 FYEKMQ (reference sequence). The CDR3 runs to 14 residues. Trimming removed 1 base from V and 6 bases from J, with 12 bases in between. The CDR3 spells CASSLVVRDDGYTF. The CDR3 coding sequence is TGTGCCAGCAGCTTAGTTGTCAGGGATGATGGCTACACCTTC.

This clonotype was seen ten or more times. The chain employs TRBV6-5 and TRBJ2-5; tentative D call: TRBD2 (5 bases). V lost 0 bases, J lost 5 bases, and 13 bases lay in between. The CDR3 has 15 residues. CDR1 is MNHEY and CDR2 is SVGAGI in the germline V gene. The CDR3 region is CASSYSTLRGETQYF. CDR3 sequence (DNA): TGTGCCAGCAGTTACTCGACACTACGCGGGGAGACCCAGTACTTC.

This clonotype occurred many times. The chain is built from TRBV15 and TRBJ1-1; TRBD1 aligns across 7 bases. CDR1 and CDR2 (germline): LNHNV, YYDKDF (reference sequence). The CDR3 is 14 residues long. V lost 0 bases and J lost 3; bases outside the gene matches: 1. The CDR3 sequence is CATSRDRGDTEAFF. The CDR3, as DNA: TGTGCCACCAGCAGAGACAGGGGGGACACTGAAGCTTTCTTT.

In this sample, this clonotype turned up many times. The chain links TRBV20-1 to TRBJ2-7; a possible D gene is TRBD2 (7 bases). The CDR3 has 15 amino acids. Germline V gives CDR1 DFQATT, CDR2 SNEGSKA (reference sequence). The V end lost 0 bases, the J end lost 1 base, and 13 bases lay between the germline ends. CDR3 amino acids: CSARERSGTSYEQYF. As DNA, the CDR3 is TGCAGTGCTAGAGAGCGGAGCGGGACATCCTACGAGCAGTACTTC.

There are many counts of this clonotype. The chain uses TRBV28 and TRBJ2-7; possibly TRBD1 for D (6 bases). Germline V gives CDR1 MDHEN, CDR2 SYDVKM. The V and J ends lost 1 base and 4 bases respectively, with 11 bases between them. The CDR3 length is 14 residues. CDR3 in DNA: TGTGCCAGCAGTTTATTGGGGGCGACATACGAGCAGTACTTC. Its translation is CASSLLGATYEQYF.

The sample holds a few counts of this clonotype. With a much larger clone just one base away, this may be a read error. The J gene is TRBJ1-2, the V gene TRBV19, with no clear D. Germline loops: CDR1 LNHDA, CDR2 SQIVND (reference sequence). This CDR3 region has 12 residues. The V end was cut by 9 bases, the J end by 7 bases, with 15 bases between. The CDR3 DNA reads TGTGCCAGGCCATTGGAAGAGGGTGGCTACACCTTC. It translates to CARPLEEGGYTF. The whole variable domain, remainder taken from reference TRBV19 and TRBJ1-2, is DGGITQSPKYLFRKEGQNVTLSCEQNLNHDAMYWYRQDPGQGLRLIYYSQIVNDFQKGDIAEGYSVSREKKESFPLTVTSAQKNPTAFYLCARPLEEGGYTFGSGTRLTVV.

This clonotype was seen a handful of times. The J gene is TRBJ2-7, the V gene TRBV7-2; D uncertain. Per the germline V gene, CDR1 is SGHTA and CDR2 is FQGNSA. The CDR3 has 16 residues. The V gene lost 0 bases and the J gene lost 3 bases, with 15 bases spanning the gap. Written as DNA, the CDR3 is TGTGCCAGCAGCTTAGCCCCAACGGGTGGGAACTACGAGCAGTACTTC. This codes for CASSLAPTGGNYEQYF.

This clonotype was seen a handful of times. This chain's CDR3 is CASTPSAGVFGNTIYF. The CDR3, as DNA: TGCGCCAGCACCCCTTCGGCGGGAGTCTTTGGAAACACCATATATTTT. V and J are TRBV5-1 and TRBJ1-3; unclear D gene. V gave up 6 bases and J gave up 3 bases, with 19 bases separating them. CDR3 length: 16 amino acids. Looked up from germline, CDR1 is SGHRS and CDR2 is YFSETQ.

The chain links TRBV19 to TRBJ2-2; D is undetermined. Germline CDR1 is LNHDA and CDR2 is SQIVND (reference sequence). The CDR3 is 13 residues long. The V end was cut by 3 bases, the J end by 4 bases, with 6 bases between. CDR3 region: CASSILGTGELFF. In nucleotides, the CDR3 is TGTGCCAGTAGTATTCTTGGCACCGGGGAGCTGTTTTTT. The complete variable domain, with remaining parts taken from reference TRBV19 and TRBJ2-2, reads DGGITQSPKYLFRKEGQNVTLSCEQNLNHDAMYWYRQDPGQGLRLIYYSQIVNDFQKGDIAEGYSVSREKKESFPLTVTSAQKNPTAFYLCASSILGTGELFFGEGSRLTVL.

This clonotype was seen ten or more times. The gene calls are TRBV5-1 and TRBJ2-7; no clear D. Per the germline V gene, CDR1 is SGHRS and CDR2 is YFSETQ. V lost 5 bases and J 4 bases, leaving 19 bases between the germline ends. The CDR3 runs to 15 residues. Written as DNA, the CDR3 is TGCGCCAGCAGAATGTCGCCCAGTACGGCATACGAGCAGTACTTC. This encodes CASRMSPSTAYEQYF. Full variable domain (outside the CDR3, taken from reference TRBV5-1 and TRBJ2-7): KAGVTQTPRYLIKTRGQQVTLSCSPISGHRSVSWYQQTPGQGLQFLFEYFSETQRNKGNFPGRFSGRQFSNSRSEMNVSTLELGDSALYLCASRMSPSTAYEQYFGPGTRLTVT.

This clonotype was picked up many times. The V call is TRBV27, the J call TRBJ2-1, with 7 bases that match TRBD2. V dropped 5 bases and J dropped 6; count of bases not matched to a gene: 7. The germline CDR1 and CDR2 sequences are MNHEY and SMNVEV (reference sequence). The CDR3 is 14 amino acids. CDR3 DNA sequence: TGTGCCAGCAGTCGGCGGGGGAACCCCAATGAGCAGTTCTTC. Translated: CASSRRGNPNEQFF.